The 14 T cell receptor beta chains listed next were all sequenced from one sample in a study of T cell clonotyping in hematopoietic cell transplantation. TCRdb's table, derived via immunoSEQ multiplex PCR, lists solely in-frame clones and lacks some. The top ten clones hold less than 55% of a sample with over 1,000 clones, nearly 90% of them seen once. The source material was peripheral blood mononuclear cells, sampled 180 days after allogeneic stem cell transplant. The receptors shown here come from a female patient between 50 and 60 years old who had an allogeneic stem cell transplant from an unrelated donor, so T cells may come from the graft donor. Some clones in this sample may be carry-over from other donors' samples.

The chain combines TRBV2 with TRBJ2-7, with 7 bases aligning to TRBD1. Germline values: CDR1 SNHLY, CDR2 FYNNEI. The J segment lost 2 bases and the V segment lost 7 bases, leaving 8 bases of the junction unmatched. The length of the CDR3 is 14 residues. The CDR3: CASNNRGSPYEQYF. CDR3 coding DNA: TGTGCCAGCAATAACAGGGGATCCCCCTACGAGCAGTACTTC.

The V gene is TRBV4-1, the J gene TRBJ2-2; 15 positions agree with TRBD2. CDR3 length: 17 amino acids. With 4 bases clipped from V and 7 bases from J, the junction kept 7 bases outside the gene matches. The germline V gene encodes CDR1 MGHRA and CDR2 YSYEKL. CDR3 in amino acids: CASSPGLAGGPGGELFF. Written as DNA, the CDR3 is TGCGCCAGCAGCCCCGGACTAGCGGGGGGGCCGGGCGGGGAGCTGTTTTTT.

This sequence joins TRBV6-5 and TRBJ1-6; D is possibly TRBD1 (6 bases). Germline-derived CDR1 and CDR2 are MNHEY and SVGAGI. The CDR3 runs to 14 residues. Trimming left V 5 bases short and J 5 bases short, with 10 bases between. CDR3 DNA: TGTGCCAGCAGTGATTGGACAGATAATTCACCCCTCCACTTT. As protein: CASSDWTDNSPLHF.

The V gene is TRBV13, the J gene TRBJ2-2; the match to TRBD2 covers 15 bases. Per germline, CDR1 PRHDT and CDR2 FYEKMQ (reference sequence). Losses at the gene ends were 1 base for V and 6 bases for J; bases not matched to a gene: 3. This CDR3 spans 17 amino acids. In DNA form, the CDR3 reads TGTGCCAGCAGCTTAGAAGGACTAGCGGGGGGGCCCGGGGAGCTGTTTTTT. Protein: CASSLEGLAGGPGELFF.

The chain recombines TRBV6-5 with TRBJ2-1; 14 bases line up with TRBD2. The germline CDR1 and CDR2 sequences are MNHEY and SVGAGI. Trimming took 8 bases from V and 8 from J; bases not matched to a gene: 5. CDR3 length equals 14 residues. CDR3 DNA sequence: TGTGCCAGCCCGGGGACTAGCGGGGGTGATGAGCAGTTCTTC. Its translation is CASPGTSGGDEQFF.

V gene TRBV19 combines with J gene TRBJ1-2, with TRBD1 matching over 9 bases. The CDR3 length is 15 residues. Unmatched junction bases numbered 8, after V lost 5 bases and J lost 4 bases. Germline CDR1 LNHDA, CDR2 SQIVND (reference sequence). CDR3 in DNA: TGTGCCAGTAGTTCGACGGACAGGGGCGGCTATGGCTACACCTTC. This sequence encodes CASSSTDRGGYGYTF.

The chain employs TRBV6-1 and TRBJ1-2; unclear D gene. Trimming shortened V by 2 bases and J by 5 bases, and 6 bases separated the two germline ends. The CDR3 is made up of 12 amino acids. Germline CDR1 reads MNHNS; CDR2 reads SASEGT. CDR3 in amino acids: CASSERLYGYTF. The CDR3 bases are TGTGCCAGCAGTGAACGACTTTATGGCTACACCTTC.

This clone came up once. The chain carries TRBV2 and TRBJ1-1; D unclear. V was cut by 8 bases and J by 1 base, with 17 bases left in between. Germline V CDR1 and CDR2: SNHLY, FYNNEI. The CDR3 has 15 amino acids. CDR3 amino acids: CASRRWSTANTEAFF. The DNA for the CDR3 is TGTGCCAGCCGGCGATGGAGCACGGCGAACACTGAAGCTTTCTTT.

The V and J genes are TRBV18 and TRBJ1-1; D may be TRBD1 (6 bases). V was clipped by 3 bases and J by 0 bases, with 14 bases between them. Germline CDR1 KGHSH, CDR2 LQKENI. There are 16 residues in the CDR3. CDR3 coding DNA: TGTGCCAGCTCACCGGGGGCAGCCAATTTGAACACTGAAGCTTTCTTT. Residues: CASSPGAANLNTEAFF.

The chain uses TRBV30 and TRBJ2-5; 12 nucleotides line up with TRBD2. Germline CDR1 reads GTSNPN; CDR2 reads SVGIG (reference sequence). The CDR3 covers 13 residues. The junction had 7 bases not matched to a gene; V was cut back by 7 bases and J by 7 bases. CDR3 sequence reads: CAFRTSGVGTQYF. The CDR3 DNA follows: TGTGCCTTCAGGACTAGCGGGGTCGGGACCCAGTACTTC.

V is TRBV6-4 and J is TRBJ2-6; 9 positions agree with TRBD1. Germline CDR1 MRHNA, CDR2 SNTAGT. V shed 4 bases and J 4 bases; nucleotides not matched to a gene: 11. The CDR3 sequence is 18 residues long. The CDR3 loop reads CASSGPSGTGLGANVLTF. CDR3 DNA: TGTGCCAGCAGTGGGCCTTCCGGGACAGGGTTAGGGGCCAACGTCCTGACTTTC.

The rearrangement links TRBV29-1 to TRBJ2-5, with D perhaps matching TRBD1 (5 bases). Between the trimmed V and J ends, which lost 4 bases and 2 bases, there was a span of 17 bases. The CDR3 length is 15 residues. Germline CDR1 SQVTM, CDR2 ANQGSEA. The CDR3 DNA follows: TGCAGCGTTGGGGGCCTGGTTGGAGCACAAGAGACCCAGTACTTC. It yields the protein CSVGGLVGAQETQYF.

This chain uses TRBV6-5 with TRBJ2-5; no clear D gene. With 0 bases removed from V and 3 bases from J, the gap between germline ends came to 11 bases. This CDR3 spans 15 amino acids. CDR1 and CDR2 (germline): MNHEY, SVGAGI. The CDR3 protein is CASSYSSNVEETQYF. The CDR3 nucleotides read TGTGCCAGCAGTTACTCTTCGAACGTAGAAGAGACCCAGTACTTC.

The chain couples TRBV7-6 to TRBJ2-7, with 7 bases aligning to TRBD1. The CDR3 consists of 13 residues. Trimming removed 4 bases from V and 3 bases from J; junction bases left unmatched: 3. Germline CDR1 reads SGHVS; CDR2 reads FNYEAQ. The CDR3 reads CASSSGQDYEQYF. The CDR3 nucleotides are TGTGCCAGCAGCTCTGGACAGGACTACGAGCAGTACTTC.